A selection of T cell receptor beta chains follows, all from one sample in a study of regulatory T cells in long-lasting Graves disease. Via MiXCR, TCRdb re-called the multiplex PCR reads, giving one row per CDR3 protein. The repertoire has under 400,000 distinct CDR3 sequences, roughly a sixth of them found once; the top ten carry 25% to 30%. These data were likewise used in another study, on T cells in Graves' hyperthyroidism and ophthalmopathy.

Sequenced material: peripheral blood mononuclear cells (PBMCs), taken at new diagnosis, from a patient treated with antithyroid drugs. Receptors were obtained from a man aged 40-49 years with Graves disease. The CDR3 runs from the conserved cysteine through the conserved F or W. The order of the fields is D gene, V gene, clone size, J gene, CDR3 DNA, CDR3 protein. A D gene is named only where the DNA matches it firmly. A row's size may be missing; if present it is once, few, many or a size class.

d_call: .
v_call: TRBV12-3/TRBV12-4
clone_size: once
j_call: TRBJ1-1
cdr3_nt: TGTGCCAGCAGTTATACCGTCGGGCGCGCTGAAGCTTTCTTT
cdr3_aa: CASSYTVGRAEAFF

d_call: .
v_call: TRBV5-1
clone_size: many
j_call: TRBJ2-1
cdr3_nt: TGCGCCAGCAGCTTCTTGGGAATGAGCTCCTACAATGAGCAGTTCTTC
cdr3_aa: CASSFLGMSSYNEQFF

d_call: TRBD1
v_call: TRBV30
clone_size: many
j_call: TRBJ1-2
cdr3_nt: TGTGCCTGGAGTATAAAGGGGGCGCAAGGCTACACCTTC
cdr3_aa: CAWSIKGAQGYTF

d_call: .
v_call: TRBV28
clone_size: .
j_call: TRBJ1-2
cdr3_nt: TGTGCCAGCAGTTTATTACAGACTTATGGCTACACCTTC
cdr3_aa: CASSLLQTYGYTF

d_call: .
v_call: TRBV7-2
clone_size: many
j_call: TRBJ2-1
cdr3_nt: TGTGCCAGCAGGAGGCAAGGTTACAATGAGCAGTTCTTC
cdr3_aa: CASRRQGYNEQFF

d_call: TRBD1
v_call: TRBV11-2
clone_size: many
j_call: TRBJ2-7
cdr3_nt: TGTGCCAGCAGCCGCTTTCCCGCCCCCCCGGGACAGGGGGCGGCGGCCCACTACGAGCAGTACTTC
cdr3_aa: CASSRFPAPPGQGAAAHYEQYF

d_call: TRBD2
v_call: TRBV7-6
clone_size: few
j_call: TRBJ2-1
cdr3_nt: TGTGCCAGCAGCCCGCTAGCGGGGGGTGCCCATGAGCAGTTCTTC
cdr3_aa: CASSPLAGGAHEQFF

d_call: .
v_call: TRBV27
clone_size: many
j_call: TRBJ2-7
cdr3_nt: TGTGCCAGCACCGGGTGGGGCGGGGCAGGCTACGAGCAGTACTTC
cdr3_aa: CASTGWGGAGYEQYF

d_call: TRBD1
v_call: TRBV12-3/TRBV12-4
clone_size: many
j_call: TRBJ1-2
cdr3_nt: TGTGCCAGCAGTTTACGTGACAGGGAGGGCTATGGCTACACCTTC
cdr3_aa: CASSLRDREGYGYTF

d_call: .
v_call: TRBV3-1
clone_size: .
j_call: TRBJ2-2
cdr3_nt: TGTGCCAGCAGCCAGGCCCTCGAGAAGGTAGTATCCGGGGAGCTGTTTTTT
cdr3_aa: CASSQALEKVVSGELFF

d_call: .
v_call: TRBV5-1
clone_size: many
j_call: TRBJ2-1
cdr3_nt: TGCGCCAGCAGCTTGGCCCCGGGACCCAGCTCCTACAATGAGCAGTTCTTC
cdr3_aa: CASSLAPGPSSYNEQFF

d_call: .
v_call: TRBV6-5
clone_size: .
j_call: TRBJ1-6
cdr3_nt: TGTGCCAGCAGTTTCTCCGGGGGGACCCCCTATTTT
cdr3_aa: CASSFSGGTPYF

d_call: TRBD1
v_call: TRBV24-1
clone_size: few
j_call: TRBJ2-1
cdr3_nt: TGTGCCACCAGTGCGAGACGGGACAGGCGAAACAATGAGCAGTTCTTC
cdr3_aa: CATSARRDRRNNEQFF

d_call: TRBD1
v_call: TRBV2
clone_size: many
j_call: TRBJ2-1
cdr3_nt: TGTGCCAGCCTTCTGGGACAGGTGGGTGATGAGCAGTTCTTC
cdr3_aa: CASLLGQVGDEQFF

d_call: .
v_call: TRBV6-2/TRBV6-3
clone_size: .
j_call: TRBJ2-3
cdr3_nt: TGTGCCAGCAGTCCGAGGCGGGGGCGCACAGATACGCAGTATTTT
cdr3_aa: CASSPRRGRTDTQYF

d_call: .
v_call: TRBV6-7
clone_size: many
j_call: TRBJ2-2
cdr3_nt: TGTGCCAGCAGCACGGACCCAGGGGAAATAGGCGGGGAGCTGTTTTTT
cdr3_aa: CASSTDPGEIGGELFF

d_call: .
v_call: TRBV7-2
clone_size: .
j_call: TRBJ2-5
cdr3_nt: TGTGCCAGCAGCTACCGGATGGGGTCTGTAGCGGCCCAGTACTTC
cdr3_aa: CASSYRMGSVAAQYF

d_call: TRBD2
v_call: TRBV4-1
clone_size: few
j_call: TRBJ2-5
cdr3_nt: TGCGCCAGCAGCCTGACTAGCAAAAGGCAAGAGACCCAGTACTTC
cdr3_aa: CASSLTSKRQETQYF

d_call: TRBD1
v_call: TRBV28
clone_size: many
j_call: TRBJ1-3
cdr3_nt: TGTGCCAGCAGTACAGGGGGCTCTGGAAACACCATATATTTT
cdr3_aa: CASSTGGSGNTIYF

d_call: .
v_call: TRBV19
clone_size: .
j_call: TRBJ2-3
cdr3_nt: TGTGCCAGTAGTATTTGGGGGCATTTGGAAGATACGCAGTATTTT
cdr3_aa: CASSIWGHLEDTQYF

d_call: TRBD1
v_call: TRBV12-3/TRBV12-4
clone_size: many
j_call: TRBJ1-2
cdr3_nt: TGTGCCAGCAGTCTAGACCACAGGGGGCATGGCTACACCTTC
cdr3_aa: CASSLDHRGHGYTF

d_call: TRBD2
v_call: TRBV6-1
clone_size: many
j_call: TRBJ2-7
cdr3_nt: TGTGCCAGCAGGGACCCGGGAGGGAACTACGAGCAGTACTTC
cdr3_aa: CASRDPGGNYEQYF

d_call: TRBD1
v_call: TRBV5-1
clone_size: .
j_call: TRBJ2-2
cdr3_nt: TGCGCCAGCAGCCTATGGGACAGCGACACCGGGGAGCTGTTTTTT
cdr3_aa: CASSLWDSDTGELFF

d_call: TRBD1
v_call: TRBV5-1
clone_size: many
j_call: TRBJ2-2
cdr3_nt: TGCGCCAGCAGCAGGTCCGGGACAGGGAACACCGGGGAGCTGTTTTTT
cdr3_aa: CASSRSGTGNTGELFF

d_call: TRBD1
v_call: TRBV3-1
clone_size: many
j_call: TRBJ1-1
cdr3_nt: TGTGCCAGCAGCCGAGACAGGGGGATGAACACTGAAGCTTTCTTT
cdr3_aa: CASSRDRGMNTEAFF

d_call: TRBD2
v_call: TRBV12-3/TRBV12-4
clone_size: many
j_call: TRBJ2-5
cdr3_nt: TGTGCCAGCAGTCCCGGGGACGGGCGGGGGTCGAAGACCCAGTACTTC
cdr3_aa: CASSPGDGRGSKTQYF

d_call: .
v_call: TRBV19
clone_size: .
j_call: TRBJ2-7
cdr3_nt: TGTGCCAGTAGCTCGGCAGGGTGGGAGCAGTACTTC
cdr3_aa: CASSSAGWEQYF

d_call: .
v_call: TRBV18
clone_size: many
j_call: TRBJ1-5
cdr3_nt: TGTGCCAGCTCACCTGGGCCAGTTTGGAGCAATCAGCCCCAGCATTTT
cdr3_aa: CASSPGPVWSNQPQHF

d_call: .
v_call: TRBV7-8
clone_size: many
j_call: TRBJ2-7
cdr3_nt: TGTGCCAGTTTCTCCCACCCGGCACGGCCCTACGAGCAGTACTTC
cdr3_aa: CASFSHPARPYEQYF

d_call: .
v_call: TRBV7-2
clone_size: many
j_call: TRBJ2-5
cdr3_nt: TGTGCCAGCAGCTCTGGGGGGGCGGGGACCCAGTACTTC
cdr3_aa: CASSSGGAGTQYF

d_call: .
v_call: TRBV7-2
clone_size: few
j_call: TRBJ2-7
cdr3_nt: TGTGCCAGCAGCGGGCCGACAGTTCAAATATTCGGGGGCGAGCAGTACTTC
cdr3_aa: CASSGPTVQIFGGEQYF

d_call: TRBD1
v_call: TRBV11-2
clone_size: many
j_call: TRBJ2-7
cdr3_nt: TGTGCCAGCAGCAGACAGGACAGGGGGCTATACGAGCAGTACTTC
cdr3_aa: CASSRQDRGLYEQYF

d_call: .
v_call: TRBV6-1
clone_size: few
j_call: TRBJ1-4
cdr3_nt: TGTGCCAGCAGTGAACCGGGGGGCGAGGAAAAACTGTTTTTT
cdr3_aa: CASSEPGGEEKLFF